The following is a TCR beta chain sequence with its context. Its antigen is not identified. Either unselected PBMC or bead-purified CD4+, CD4+CD8+, CD57+ or CD56+ cells were sequenced. This sample was included in a study of STAT5B mutations in CD4+ large granular lymphocyte leukemia. Study as a whole: When available, cryopreserved cells underwent CD8+ depletion before CD4+ selection. Study-wide points: Without putative leukemic clones, patient CD4-sorted repertoires remained more clonal than healthy CD4+ repertoires. 8/27 top patient clones versus 2/35 control clones were TRBV06-family.

With V trimmed by 4 bases and J by 8 bases, 7 bases remained unmatched. In germline, CDR1 is SGHRS, CDR2 YFSETQ. The CDR3 loop spans 15 amino acids. Data came from immunoSEQ multiplex PCR; TCRdb stores just in-frame clones and leaves some out. The sample lists several thousand clones; about four fifths were seen once. The receptor was isolated from a man between 65 and 85 years old with CD4+ T-cell large granular lymphocyte leukemia. Specimen: PBMCs. The chain couples TRBV5-1 to TRBJ2-1; 12 nucleotides agree with TRBD1. The DNA for the CDR3 is TGCGCCAGCAGCACCGGGACAGGGGGCGGGTATGAGCAGTTCTTC. Translated, it gives CASSTGTGGGYEQFF.